This passage covers 9 T cell receptor beta chains from one sample sequenced in a study of blood T cell repertoires in COVID-19. Profiling relied on immunoSEQ multiplex PCR, and the TCRdb table lists in-frame clones only, not all of them. The repertoire has 150,000 to 200,000 clones, over 75% of them found once; the top ten carry 6.6%. The source material was PBMCs or T cells enriched from blood (not recorded which). The receptors derive from a woman aged 45-65 years who had recovered from COVID-19.

This clone was recorded a few times. The gene calls are TRBV7-6 and TRBJ1-2, with D possibly TRBD1 on 5 matching bases. This CDR3 region has 14 residues. V was clipped by 1 base and J by 6 bases, with 12 bases between them. Looked up from germline, CDR1 is SGHVS and CDR2 is FNYEAQ. As DNA, the CDR3 is TGTGCCAGCAGCTTAGGGGGCCAGGGCGATGGCTACACCTTC. Protein: CASSLGGQGDGYTF.

The V gene is TRBV7-3, the J gene TRBJ2-1; 11 nucleotides line up with TRBD2. Germline lookup yields CDR1 SGHTA and CDR2 FQGTGA. The V and J ends lost 5 bases and 11 bases, in that order; junction bases with no gene match: 8. The CDR3 totals 14 residues. The CDR3 coding sequence is TGTGCCAGCAGCACCCATACTAGCGGGGGCAAGCAGTTCTTC. It yields the protein CASSTHTSGGKQFF.

The chain combines TRBV6-2 or TRBV6-3 with TRBJ2-7; 7 nucleotides line up with TRBD1. The CDR3 is 14 amino acids. The trim removed 0 bases at V and 6 bases at J, leaving 5 bases unmatched. The germline V gene has CDR1 MNHEY and CDR2 SVGEGT. The CDR3 sequence: CASSYSRAGGEQYF. The CDR3 DNA reads TGTGCCAGCAGTTACTCGAGGGCAGGGGGCGAGCAGTACTTC.

The V call is TRBV18, the J call TRBJ2-2; the match to TRBD1 covers 8 bases. Germline CDR1 reads KGHSH; CDR2 reads LQKENI. Trimming removed 4 bases from V and 4 bases from J; junction bases left unmatched: 5. There are 15 residues in the CDR3. The CDR3 DNA reads as TGTGCCAGCTCACTTACCACAGGGGGCACCGGGGAGCTGTTTTTT. This codes for CASSLTTGGTGELFF.

The chain combines TRBV6-2 or TRBV6-3 with TRBJ2-5; D call uncertain. V was pared by 4 bases and J by 5 bases, with 14 bases between. In germline, CDR1 is MNHEY, CDR2 SVGEGT. This CDR3 has 14 amino acids. DNA of the CDR3: TGTGCCAGCAGTTTTCCTGGCTGGCAGGAGACCCAGTACTTC. This gives the protein CASSFPGWQETQYF.

The V and J genes are TRBV6-5 and TRBJ2-5, with a tentative D call TRBD1 (6 bases). This CDR3 has 12 amino acids. V lost 6 bases to trimming and J lost 1 base, with 6 bases between them. Germline values: CDR1 MNHEY, CDR2 SVGAGI. The CDR3 DNA is TGTGCCAGCAGGGGGGCCCAAGAGACCCAGTACTTC. This codes for CASRGAQETQYF.

This clone has a single count. The chain combines TRBV7-6 with TRBJ1-5, with a possible D match to TRBD1 (5 bases). The germline CDR1 and CDR2 sequences are SGHVS and FNYEAQ. Trimming removed 5 bases at V and 3 bases at J, with 20 bases between. The CDR3 runs to 17 residues. As DNA, the CDR3 is TGTGCCAGCAGCCCATTTTGGGGGGGTGCGCCCAATCAGCCCCAGCATTTT. Its protein product is CASSPFWGGAPNQPQHF. Combining the CDR3 with reference TRBV7-6 and TRBJ1-5 gives the whole variable domain GAGVSQSPRYKVTKRGQDVALRCDPISGHVSLYWYRQALGQGPEFLTYFNYEAQQDKSGLPNDRFSAERPEGSISTLTIQRTEQRDSAMYRCASSPFWGGAPNQPQHFGDGTRLSIL.

The V call is TRBV5-5, the J call TRBJ1-1; TRBD1 matches 7 bases. The junction had 11 bases not matched to a gene; V was cut back by 6 bases and J by 0 bases. The CDR3 loop spans 16 amino acids. The germline V gene has CDR1 SGHKS and CDR2 YYEKEE (reference sequence). In DNA form, the CDR3 reads TGTGCCAGCATCCTGGCCGCCGGGACAGTGAACACTGAAGCTTTCTTT. Translation: CASILAAGTVNTEAFF. The full variable domain, rest sourced from reference TRBV5-5 and TRBJ1-1, is DAGVTQSPTHLIKTRGQQVTLRCSPISGHKSVSWYQQVLGQGPQFIFQYYEKEERGRGNFPDRFSARQFPNYSSELNVNALLLGDSALYLCASILAAGTVNTEAFFGQGTRLTVV.

In DNA, the CDR3 is TGTGCCAGTAGTGGGTCCGGGACTGGGAATGAAAAACTGTTTTTT. This gives the protein CASSGSGTGNEKLFF. The rearrangement links TRBV19 to TRBJ1-4; TRBD1 is a possible D gene (5 bases). Germline CDR1 reads LNHDA; CDR2 reads SQIVND (reference sequence). The CDR3 is made up of 15 amino acids. Trimming shortened V by 5 bases and J by 5 bases, and 15 bases separated the two germline ends. Using reference TRBV19 and TRBJ1-4 for the parts outside the CDR3, the full variable domain is DGGITQSPKYLFRKEGQNVTLSCEQNLNHDAMYWYRQDPGQGLRLIYYSQIVNDFQKGDIAEGYSVSREKKESFPLTVTSAQKNPTAFYLCASSGSGTGNEKLFFGSGTQLSVL.